This T cell receptor beta chain was sequenced in a study of shared clonotypes between healthy human individuals (dated by TCRdb to between 2020 and 2021). Background on the whole study: Three men and two women, aged 18 to 49 years, made up the cohort. Different laboratories and diverse techniques were used to prepare libraries and sequence TCR repertoires, to increase sequencing depth and limit assay-specific biases. To estimate repertoire size and how much clonotypes are shared between individuals, the study performed deep sequencing of blood TCR repertoires from a few healthy adults. For each donor, CD4 naive and CD4 memory were each run on three plates, CD8 naive on two plates, and CD8 memory on one plate. Each donor's leukapheresis produced roughly between roughly 0.85 and 9.5 billion PBMCs. The paper as a whole reports these results and caveats: Incomplete sequencing was indicated by rarefaction of sorted-subset datasets, despite the large sequencing depth. Only blood was sampled, and tissue TCR repertoires likely differ from those in blood. Sharing across several donors was observed for roughly 5% of naive CD4, 3% to 3.5% of naive CD8, around 2.5% of memory CD4, and roughly 0.4% of memory CD8 clonotypes. Compared with non-shared clonotypes, clonotypes shared by all four sorted-subset donors had higher generation probabilities. Based on pairwise subsampling, the degree of clonotype sharing among donors was expected to be affected by sequencing depth. Naive subsets generally had larger estimated clonotype richness than memory subsets did. The small number of donors limited the genetic and exposure-history diversity represented.

Note on this clone: Its antigen is still unknown. Base quality data are lacking; no much larger clone is found one base away.

TCR CDR3 regions were amplified from genomic DNA by multiplex PCR using the deep immunoSEQ assay. Extracted genomic DNA from each cell subset was distributed evenly across all wells of several immunoSEQ 96-well plates, and each plate was treated as a replicate. For sorted subsets, each replicate PCR was loaded with roughly 0.2 ug genomic DNA, equivalent to 25,000 to 35,000 T cell genomes. Purified libraries were quantified with a Qubit 3.0 fluorometer, sized on a Bioanalyzer 2100, and re-quantified with the KAPA Library Quantification kit. Every immunoSEQ 96-well plate was sequenced on a separate single-read 150-cycle Illumina NextSeq 550 flow cell. The authors' analysis ran thus. Because the immunoSEQ output included only junctional sequences and no quality scores, the filtering could not be the same as the filtering used for full-length reads. To assign V/J genes and CDR3, sequences were annotated using PyIR, a Python wrapper for IgBLAST v1.9, with IMGT germline references. Reads with weak V/J assignments (E-value above 1e-6), missing CDR3, stop codons, out-of-frame junctions, or ambiguous translated residues were removed. V3J clonotypes were defined as sequences sharing the same inferred V gene, J gene, and CDR3 amino acid sequence. Percentage overlap between repertoires was calculated by dividing the number of shared unique clonotypes by the size of the smaller repertoire. RTK rarefaction, the Chao1 estimator, and Recon v2.1 estimates of unobserved clonotypes were used to assess repertoire richness. For all TCRbeta clonotypes obtained by the gDNA method from a handful of donors, generation probabilities were computed with OLGA. Not all clones reach the TCRdb copy of this immuneACCESS table, which keeps in-frame sequences only. Checked studies attribute under half of the gap to unresolved V genes and leave the rest unexplained. D and trimming come from the DNA, and the V and J calls and clone size come from that table. Recorded for this sample are 850,000 to 1,200,000 clones; about three quarters of them occurred a single time. About 1.5% of the sample is held by the ten biggest clonotypes.

Healthy HIV-negative adults with no recently reported acute infections or vaccinations were included as donors. Only Caucasian adults living in Nashville, Tennessee, USA were represented among the donors. CD4+ T cells were enriched through magnetic negative selection, after which naive cells were positively selected on CD45RA and the remaining negative fraction served as the memory subset. Blood was collected by leukapheresis, and PBMCs were isolated by Ficoll-Histopaque density gradient centrifugation and then cryopreserved in liquid nitrogen vapor phase. Analytical flow cytometry was used to check the purity and quantity of each magnetically sorted T cell population. Genomic DNA was isolated from each sorted fraction and quantified by UV absorbance on a Nanodrop 2000c. Measured from the cysteine to the phenylalanine, the CDR3 is 14 residues long. Here the CDR3 DNA is all that survives: 42 bases in frame from base 1. V loses 0 bases, J loses 3 bases, and the germline ends lie 10 bases apart. The CDR1 and CDR2 encoded by the germline V gene are SGHRS and YFSETQ.

The specimen sequenced was memory CD4+ T cells sorted from blood. This specimen's cell subset or site label, per the study, means: CD45RA-negative fraction. Here the chain combines TRBV5-1 and TRBJ2-7; the D call is possibly TRBD1 or TRBD2, each sharing 5 bases. The TCR originated in a young man in good health. The CDR3 is CASSLAGQNYEQYF. The nucleotide sequence is TGCGCCAGCAGCTTGGCGGGGCAGAACTACGAGCAGTACTTC.